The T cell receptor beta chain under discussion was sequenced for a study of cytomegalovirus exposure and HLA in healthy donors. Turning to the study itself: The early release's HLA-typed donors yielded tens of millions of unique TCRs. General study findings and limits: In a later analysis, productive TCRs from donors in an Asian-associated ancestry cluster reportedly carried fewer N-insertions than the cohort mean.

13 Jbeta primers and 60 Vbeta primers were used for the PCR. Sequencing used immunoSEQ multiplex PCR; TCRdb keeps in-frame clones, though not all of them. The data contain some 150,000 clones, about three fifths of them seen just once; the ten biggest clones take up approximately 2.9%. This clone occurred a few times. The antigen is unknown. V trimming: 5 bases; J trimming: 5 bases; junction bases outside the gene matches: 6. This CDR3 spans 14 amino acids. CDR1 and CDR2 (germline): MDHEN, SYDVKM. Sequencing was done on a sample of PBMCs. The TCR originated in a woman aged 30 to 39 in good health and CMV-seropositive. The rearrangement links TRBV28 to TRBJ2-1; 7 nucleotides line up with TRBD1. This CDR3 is CASSEGQSHNEQFF. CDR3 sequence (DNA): TGTGCCAGCAGTGAGGGACAGAGTCACAATGAGCAGTTCTTC.